A selection of T cell receptor beta chains follows, all from one sample in a study of CD8+CD57+ T cells in acquired aplastic anemia. TCRdb reprocessed the reads with MiXCR, giving one entry per CDR3 protein. Of under 200,000 distinct CDR3 sequences listed, 65% to 75% were seen once; the top ten hold more than 35%. The sample was sorted CD4+, CD8+, or CD8+CD57+ T cells (not recorded which) from PBMCs. Every receptor here comes from a human donor with aplastic anemia. The CDR3 runs from the conserved cysteine through the conserved F or W. Fields, in order: D gene, clone size, J gene, V gene, CDR3 DNA, CDR3 protein. A D gene is named only where the DNA matches it firmly. Clone sizes are given selectively: once, few, many, or a class where the clone is expanded.

>TRBD2|.|TRBJ2-1|TRBV24-1
TGTGCCACCAGTCCAACTAGCGGGAGGGCCAATGAGCAGTTCTTC
CATSPTSGRANEQFF
>.|.|TRBJ2-7|TRBV7-6
TGTGCCAGCAGCGCCGCCTTGGGTGAGCAGTACTTC
CASSAALGEQYF
>TRBD2|.|TRBJ2-7|TRBV6-5
TGTGCCAGCAGTTACGCACTAGCGGGAGGGGAGAACGAGCAGTACTTC
CASSYALAGGENEQYF
>TRBD2|.|TRBJ2-1|TRBV13
TGTGCCACCCGTAACCCGATGCGGGGGGATAGGAGTGAGCAGTTCTTC
CATRNPMRGDRSEQFF
>.|.|TRBJ2-6|TRBV15
TGTGCCAGCAGTGAGGGCGGCGACGATGGGGCCAACGTCCTGACTTTC
CASSEGGDDGANVLTF
>.|few|TRBJ2-7|TRBV9
TGTGCCAGCAGCGTAGGGGGCCCGGGTTACGAGCAGTACTTC
CASSVGGPGYEQYF
>.|.|TRBJ1-5|TRBV15
TGTGCCACCAGCAGAGTAGGAGGTACGCCCCAGCATTTT
CATSRVGGTPQHF
>TRBD1|few|TRBJ2-7|TRBV20-1
TGCAGTGCTACCGGGACAGGAGGGATCGGTCCCAACGAGCAGTACTTC
CSATGTGGIGPNEQYF
>.|.|TRBJ1-1|TRBV19
TGTGCCAGTAGTACTCCCTCCGGGACGGAGAACACTGAAGCTTTCTTT
CASSTPSGTENTEAFF
>TRBD1|.|TRBJ2-3|TRBV20-1
TGCAGTGCTAGCCTCCGGGACAGAAATACGCAGTATTTT
CSASLRDRNTQYF